The 17 T cell receptor beta chains below all came from one sample that was sequenced in a study of cytomegalovirus exposure and HLA in healthy donors. PCR used 60 Vbeta primers and 13 Jbeta primers. Libraries were prepared by immunoSEQ multiplex PCR; TCRdb keeps only in-frame clonotypes and omits some of them. The sample records under 130,000 clones, 75% being singletons. Sequencing input: PBMCs. These receptors originate from a man aged 40-49 years in good health and CMV-seronegative.

This chain uses TRBV5-4 with TRBJ2-5, with D possibly matching TRBD2 (7 bases). The CDR3 consists of 19 residues. V was shortened by 2 bases and J by 2 bases, with 25 bases between the two germline ends. Germline CDR1 SGHNT, CDR2 YYREEE (reference sequence). The CDR3 DNA sequence: TGTGCCAGCAGCTTTTGGCACCCCGAGAGGGAGGGGGGTCAAGAGACCCAGTACTTC. Protein: CASSFWHPEREGGQETQYF.

The rearrangement uses TRBV9 and TRBJ1-1; possibly TRBD1 for D (6 bases). The length of the CDR3 is 16 residues. Trimming stripped 3 bases from V and 2 bases from J, with 17 bases between. Per germline, CDR1 SGDLS and CDR2 YYNGEE. The CDR3 DNA is TGTGCCAGCAGCGAACCTAGGGGGGGCCTTAACACTGAAGCTTTCTTT. It encodes CASSEPRGGLNTEAFF.

The chain combines TRBV15 with TRBJ1-1; no clear D gene. CDR1 and CDR2 (germline): LNHNV, YYDKDF (reference sequence). Trimming took off 0 bases at V and 5 bases at J, with 7 bases between the two ends. The CDR3 has 13 residues. The CDR3 protein is CATSRDSGTEAFF. In DNA form, the CDR3 reads TGTGCCACCAGCAGAGATTCGGGAACTGAAGCTTTCTTT. Full variable domain (outside the CDR3, taken from reference TRBV15 and TRBJ1-1): DAMVIQNPRYQVTQFGKPVTLSCSQTLNHNVMYWYQQKSSQAPKLLFHYYDKDFNNEADTPDNFQSRRPNTSFCFLDIRSPGLGDTAMYLCATSRDSGTEAFFGQGTRLTVV.

This clone was recorded once. The rearrangement uses TRBV7-6 and TRBJ1-1; TRBD1 might be the D (5 bases). Per the germline V gene, CDR1 is SGHVS and CDR2 is FNYEAQ. Trimming took off 1 base at V and 0 bases at J, with 9 bases between the two ends. The CDR3 is made up of 15 amino acids. The CDR3 DNA sequence: TGTGCCAGCAGCTTAGGACAGTACATGAACACTGAAGCTTTCTTT. Amino acids: CASSLGQYMNTEAFF.

This clone appeared a few times. V gene TRBV18 combines with J gene TRBJ2-7, with 7 bases lining up with TRBD1. This CDR3 spans 18 amino acids. Germline assignment: CDR1 KGHSH and CDR2 LQKENI. V shed 4 bases and J 4 bases; nucleotides not matched to a gene: 19. The CDR3 reads CASSQSFNNRGSFYEQYF. DNA of the CDR3: TGTGCCAGCTCACAATCCTTTAACAACAGGGGATCATTTTACGAGCAGTACTTC.

The V gene is TRBV5-1, the J gene TRBJ1-1; 8 bases map to TRBD1. This CDR3 has 16 amino acids. V was pared by 4 bases and J by 3 bases, with 11 bases of the junction left unmatched. Germline V lookup: CDR1 SGHRS, CDR2 YFSETQ. The CDR3 reads CASSGPSGRGHTEAFF. As DNA, the CDR3 is TGCGCCAGCAGCGGCCCCTCGGGCAGGGGGCACACTGAAGCTTTCTTT.

V gene TRBV7-9 combines with J gene TRBJ2-1; a weak D match, TRBD1 (5 bases). The CDR3 sequence is 12 residues long. CDR1 is SEHNR and CDR2 is FQNEAQ in the germline V gene (reference sequence). The V end lost 1 base, the J end lost 8 bases, and 6 bases lay between the germline ends. The CDR3 DNA follows: TGTGCCAGCAGCTTAGTAGGGGATGAGCAGTTCTTC. Its protein product is CASSLVGDEQFF.

The chain links TRBV5-1 to TRBJ2-7; the D is unclear. Deletions cut 4 bases from V and 6 bases from J, with 11 bases between. CDR3 length: 12 amino acids. The germline V gene has CDR1 SGHRS and CDR2 YFSETQ. The chain's CDR3 is CASSVIPPEQYF. Here the CDR3 DNA reads TGCGCCAGCAGCGTCATCCCCCCCGAGCAGTACTTC.

The chain is built from TRBV2 and TRBJ1-1; D perhaps matches TRBD1 (5 bases). Germline CDR1 SNHLY, CDR2 FYNNEI. The V and J ends lost 4 bases and 0 bases respectively, with 9 bases between them. This CDR3 is built from 14 residues. CDR3 sequence (DNA): TGTGCCAGCAGTGGTTGGGGGGTGAACACTGAAGCTTTCTTT. This gives the protein CASSGWGVNTEAFF.

Remarks on this clone: A junction end diverges from the germline sequence, so it may reflect a read error. The sample has other DNA sequences that encode this CDR3 too. V usage is TRBV5-1 and J usage is TRBJ1-1, with D maybe TRBD1 (5 bases). Germline V gene data show CDR1 as SGHRS and CDR2 as YFSETQ. This CDR3 has 16 residues. CDR3 in DNA: TGCGCCAGCAGCTTGGGAGACAGCCTAATGAACACTGAAGCCTTCTTT. This codes for CASSLGDSLMNTEAFF.

This clone appeared once. The chain carries TRBV7-9 and TRBJ2-5, with 12 bases fitting TRBD2. With V trimmed by 5 bases and J by 4 bases, 11 bases remained unmatched. The CDR3 contains 17 residues. Germline V gene sequence: CDR1 SEHNR, CDR2 FQNEAQ (reference sequence). The CDR3 DNA reads as TGTGCCAGCAGCCCGACTAGCGGGAGTGAGTTAGGAGAGACCCAGTACTTC. As protein: CASSPTSGSELGETQYF.

CDR3: CATNPRDRVLGGELFF. CDR3 coding DNA: TGTGCCACAAACCCCCGGGACAGGGTGTTGGGTGGGGAGCTGTTTTTT. The genes are TRBV19 and TRBJ2-2; 9 positions match TRBD1. The CDR3 is 16 amino acids. V shed 10 bases and J 8 bases; nucleotides not matched to a gene: 17. Germline V gene lookup returns CDR1 LNHDA and CDR2 SQIVND (reference sequence).

Turning to this clone: At one boundary the junction diverges from the germline segment, which might be a read error. The chain has TRBV7-9 and TRBJ2-2; 8 bases are shared with TRBD2. There are 16 residues in the CDR3. The V gene's germline CDR1 is SEHNR and CDR2 FQNEAQ (reference sequence). In DNA form, the CDR3 reads TGTTCCAGCAGCTTACGAGCGGGAGTAGTAACCGGGGAGCTGTTTTTT. Amino acids: CSSSLRAGVVTGELFF.

Regarding this clone: One end of the junction fails to match germline, which may point to a read error. The rearrangement joins TRBV27 to TRBJ2-7; 10 bases align to TRBD1. Germline V gene lookup returns CDR1 MNHEY and CDR2 SMNVEV (reference sequence). This CDR3 contains 15 residues. The CDR3 region is CASILRTGGFYEQYF. DNA for the CDR3: TGTGCCAGCATTTTACGGACAGGGGGTTTCTACGAGCAGTACTTC.

The CDR3 DNA follows: TGTGCCAGCAGTTCGGACACCTACAACCACTACGAGCAGTACTTC. This encodes CASSSDTYNHYEQYF. The gene calls are TRBV28 and TRBJ2-7; D is possibly TRBD1 (5 bases). Germline CDR1 reads MDHEN; CDR2 reads SYDVKM. The CDR3 consists of 15 residues. V gave up 4 bases and J gave up 3 bases, with 16 bases separating them.

The chain joins TRBV11-2 to TRBJ2-5; possibly TRBD2 for D (5 bases). V was cut by 0 bases and J by 4 bases, with 15 bases left in between. CDR1 is SGHAT and CDR2 is FQNNGV in the germline V gene. The CDR3 has 16 amino acids. The chain's CDR3 is CASSLDQSGWGETQYF. As DNA, the CDR3 is TGTGCCAGCAGCTTAGATCAAAGCGGTTGGGGAGAGACCCAGTACTTC.

The chain carries TRBV19 and TRBJ2-1; D is undetermined. Germline V gene lookup returns CDR1 LNHDA and CDR2 SQIVND (reference sequence). The CDR3 totals 13 residues. The V end lost 3 bases, the J end lost 3 bases, and 6 bases lay between the germline ends. The CDR3 sequence: CASSMVHYNEQFF. As DNA, the CDR3 is TGTGCCAGTAGTATGGTACACTACAATGAGCAGTTCTTC. The full variable domain, completed using reference TRBV19 and TRBJ2-1, is DGGITQSPKYLFRKEGQNVTLSCEQNLNHDAMYWYRQDPGQGLRLIYYSQIVNDFQKGDIAEGYSVSREKKESFPLTVTSAQKNPTAFYLCASSMVHYNEQFFGPGTRLTVL.